This T cell receptor beta chain was observed in a study of T cells expressing NK-cell markers. Whole-study context: Investigators obtained TCR beta repertoires from sorted CD3+CD56+NKG2C+, CD3+CD56+NKG2C- and CD3+CD56-NKG2C+ T cells.

Reanalyzing the 5' RACE reads, TCRdb keeps one entry per CDR3 protein, without DNA. The table lists 300,000 or so distinct CDR3 sequences. CDR3 length: 16 amino acids. Germline V lookup: CDR1 MNHEY, CDR2 SVGAGI. This TCR was recovered from a woman aged 18 to 75 in good health. The chain has TRBV6-5 and TRBJ2-3; checking the TCRdb D call of TRBD2 is not possible without DNA. Source material: blood T cells: a sorted CD56 or NKG2C T cell subset, CD4+ or CD8+ T cells, or bulk PBMC T cells (not recorded which). This CDR3 is CASSYIGRPNTDTQYF.